The rows below give T cell receptor beta chains drawn from one sample of a study of control samples from healthy donors and cancer patients. The repertoire was sequenced with immunoSEQ multiplex PCR; TCRdb's copy has only in-frame clones and lacks some. The profile shows roughly 180,000 clones, over 85% of them singletons. The sequenced sample consisted of blood. These receptors originate from a woman aged 55-75 years in good health. CDR3s include the opening cysteine and the closing phenylalanine or tryptophan. A D gene is named only where the DNA matches it firmly. Size tells how often a clone was seen (once, few, many) or the class of an expanded clone, and some rows leave it out.

TRBD1	TRBV29-1	NA	TRBJ2-1	TGCAGCGTTGCTTGGACAGGGGATTTACTCAATGAGCAGTTCTTC	CSVAWTGDLLNEQFF
NA	TRBV12-5	once	TRBJ1-3	TGTGCTAGTGGGACCCGATTGGGGGACGACCGTACAACCCACCGCATTTCTGGAAACACCATATATTTT	CASGTRLGDDRTTHRISGNTIYF
NA	TRBV7-2	NA	TRBJ2-7	TGTGCCAGCAGCCCGCCCCCCTCAGGGGATGAGCAGTACTTC	CASSPPPSGDEQYF
NA	TRBV11-2	NA	TRBJ2-1	TGTGCCAGCAGCTTAGGCCCCTGGGGGGTCACCTACAATGAGCAGTTCTTC	CASSLGPWGVTYNEQFF
NA	TRBV11-1	NA	TRBJ2-3	TGTGCCAGCAGCTTTACCGGGAGCTCAGGCACAGATACGCAGTATTTT	CASSFTGSSGTDTQYF
TRBD1	TRBV2	NA	TRBJ1-1	TGTGCCAGCAGTCAACAGGGGGCTGGGGACACTGAAGCTTTCTTT	CASSQQGAGDTEAFF
NA	TRBV3-1/TRBV3-2	NA	TRBJ1-3	TGTGCCAGCAGCCATGACGGTGGAAACACCATATATTTT	CASSHDGGNTIYF
NA	TRBV29-1	NA	TRBJ2-5	TGCAGCGGACGAACCCGAACTCCCGAGACCCAGTACTTC	CSGRTRTPETQYF
NA	TRBV7-2	NA	TRBJ1-5	TGTGCCAGCAGCCCTCGGGGAGGGAGCAATCAGCCCCAGCATTTT	CASSPRGGSNQPQHF
TRBD1	TRBV6-5	NA	TRBJ1-2	TGTGCCAGCAGCGGAACAGGGGGCGGCGGCTATGGCTACACCTTC	CASSGTGGGGYGYTF
NA	TRBV6-1	NA	TRBJ1-5	TGTGCCAGCAGTGTCGTCCGACAGGACTTAATCAGGCCCCAGCATTTT	CASSVVRQDLIRPQHF
TRBD1	TRBV18	NA	TRBJ2-1	TGTGCCAGCTCACCACTTGACAGGGGAGGCGAGCAGTTCTTC	CASSPLDRGGEQFF
NA	TRBV4-2	NA	TRBJ2-2	TGTGCCAGCAAATCCACGAGGCCGGGCACCGGGGAGCTGTTTTTT	CASKSTRPGTGELFF
NA	TRBV2	NA	TRBJ1-6	TGTGCCAGCAACCTAGAAAATTCACCCCTCCACTTT	CASNLENSPLHF
NA	TRBV13	NA	TRBJ2-7	TGTGCCAGCAGCTTAGGCCGTACCGGGTACGAGCAGTACTTC	CASSLGRTGYEQYF
NA	TRBV5-4	NA	TRBJ1-4	TGTGCCAGCAGCTTTAGGCAGGGGAGTAATGAAAAACTGTTTTTT	CASSFRQGSNEKLFF
NA	TRBV10-3	NA	TRBJ2-7	TGTGCCATCAGTGATTCGGGAGAGCAGTACTTC	CAISDSGEQYF
TRBD2	TRBV7-6	NA	TRBJ2-1	TGTGCCAGCAGCTCTCAATTCAAGCGGGGGGACAATGAGCAGTTCTTC	CASSSQFKRGDNEQFF